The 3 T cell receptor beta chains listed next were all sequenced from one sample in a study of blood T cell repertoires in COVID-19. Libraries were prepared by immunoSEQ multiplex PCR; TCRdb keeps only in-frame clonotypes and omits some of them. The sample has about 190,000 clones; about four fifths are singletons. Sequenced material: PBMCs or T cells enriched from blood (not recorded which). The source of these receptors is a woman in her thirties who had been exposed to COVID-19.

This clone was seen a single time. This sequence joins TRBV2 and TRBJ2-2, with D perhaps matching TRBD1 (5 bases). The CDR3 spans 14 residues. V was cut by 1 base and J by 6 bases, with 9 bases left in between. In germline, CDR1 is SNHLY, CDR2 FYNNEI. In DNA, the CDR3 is TGTGCCAGCAGTGAAGGGCAGGGCCCCGGGGAGCTGTTTTTT. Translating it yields CASSEGQGPGELFF.

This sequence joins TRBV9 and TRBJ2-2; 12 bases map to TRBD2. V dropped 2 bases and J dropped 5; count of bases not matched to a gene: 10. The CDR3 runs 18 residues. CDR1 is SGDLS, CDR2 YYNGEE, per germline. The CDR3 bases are TGTGCCAGCAGCGTCCCGACTAGCGGGGGTTTGGTAACCGGGGAGCTGTTTTTT. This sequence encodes CASSVPTSGGLVTGELFF.

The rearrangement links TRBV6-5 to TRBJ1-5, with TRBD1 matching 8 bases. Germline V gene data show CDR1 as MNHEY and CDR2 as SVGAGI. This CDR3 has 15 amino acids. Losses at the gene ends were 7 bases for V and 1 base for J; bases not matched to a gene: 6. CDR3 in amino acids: CASKTQGGSNQPQHF. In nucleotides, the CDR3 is TGTGCCAGCAAAACACAGGGGGGGAGCAATCAGCCCCAGCATTTT.